This TCR beta chain was profiled in a study of cytomegalovirus exposure and HLA in healthy donors. Study results and caveats: TCR beta sequences numbering more than 15,000 were associated with HLA alleles at 0.05 false discovery rate in a later analysis.

Looked up from germline, CDR1 is SEHNR and CDR2 is FQNEAQ (reference sequence). The CDR3 runs 15 residues. V lost 5 bases and J lost 0; bases outside the gene matches: 2. This clone was seen a single time. Its antigen is as yet unknown. Researchers ran the PCR with 60 Vbeta and 13 Jbeta primers. Method: immunoSEQ multiplex PCR; TCRdb's copy keeps in-frame clones and lacks some. The top ten clones hold about 2.7% of a sample with about 200,000 clones, about 80% of them seen once. The sequence derives from a woman aged 25 to 39 in good health and CMV-seronegative. The V gene is TRBV7-9, the J gene TRBJ2-1; 9 bases line up with TRBD2. Source material: PBMCs. The CDR3: CASSPSGNSYNEQFF. CDR3 in DNA: TGTGCCAGCAGCCCTAGCGGGAACTCCTACAATGAGCAGTTCTTC.